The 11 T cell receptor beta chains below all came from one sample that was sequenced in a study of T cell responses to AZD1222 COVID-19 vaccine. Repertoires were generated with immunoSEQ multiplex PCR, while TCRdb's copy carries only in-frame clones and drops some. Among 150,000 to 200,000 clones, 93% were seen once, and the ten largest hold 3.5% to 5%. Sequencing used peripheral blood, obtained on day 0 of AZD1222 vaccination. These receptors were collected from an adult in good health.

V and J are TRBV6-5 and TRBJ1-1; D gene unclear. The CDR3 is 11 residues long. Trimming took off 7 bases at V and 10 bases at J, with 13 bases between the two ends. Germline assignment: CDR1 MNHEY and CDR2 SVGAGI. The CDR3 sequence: CASTSQAAAFF. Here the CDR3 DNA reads TGTGCCAGCACCTCCCAGGCAGCAGCTTTCTTT.

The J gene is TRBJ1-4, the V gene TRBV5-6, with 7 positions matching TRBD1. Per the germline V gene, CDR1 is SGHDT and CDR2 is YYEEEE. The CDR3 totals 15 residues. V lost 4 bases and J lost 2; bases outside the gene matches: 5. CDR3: CASSPQTGTNEKLFF. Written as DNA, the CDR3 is TGTGCCAGCAGCCCCCAGACAGGGACTAATGAAAAACTGTTTTTT.

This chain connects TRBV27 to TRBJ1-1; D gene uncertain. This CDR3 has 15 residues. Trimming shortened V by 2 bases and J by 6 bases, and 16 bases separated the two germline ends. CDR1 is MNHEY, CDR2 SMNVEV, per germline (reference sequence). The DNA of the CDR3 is TGTGCCAGCAGTTTAGTCCAAAATCATCTAGCTGAAGCTTTCTTT. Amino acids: CASSLVQNHLAEAFF.

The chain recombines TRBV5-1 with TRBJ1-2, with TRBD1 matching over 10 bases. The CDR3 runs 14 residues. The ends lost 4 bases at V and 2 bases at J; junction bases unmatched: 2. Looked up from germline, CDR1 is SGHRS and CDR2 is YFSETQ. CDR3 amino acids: CASSQGQGNYGYTF. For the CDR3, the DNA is TGCGCCAGCAGCCAGGGACAGGGGAACTATGGCTACACCTTC.

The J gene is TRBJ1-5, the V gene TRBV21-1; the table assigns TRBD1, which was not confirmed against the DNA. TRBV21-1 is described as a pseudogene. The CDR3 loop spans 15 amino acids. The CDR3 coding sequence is TGTGCCAGCAGCAAAGTTTCTCAGGGGAATCAGCCCCAGCATTTT. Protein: CASSKVSQGNQPQHF.

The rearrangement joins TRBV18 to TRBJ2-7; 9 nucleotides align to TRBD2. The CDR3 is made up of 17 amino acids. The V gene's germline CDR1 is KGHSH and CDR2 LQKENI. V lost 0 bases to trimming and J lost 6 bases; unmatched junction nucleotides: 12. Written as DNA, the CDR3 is TGTGCCAGCTCACCACCGGCATTTGGCGGGAGGGCCCTCGAGCAGTACTTC. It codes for CASSPPAFGGRALEQYF.

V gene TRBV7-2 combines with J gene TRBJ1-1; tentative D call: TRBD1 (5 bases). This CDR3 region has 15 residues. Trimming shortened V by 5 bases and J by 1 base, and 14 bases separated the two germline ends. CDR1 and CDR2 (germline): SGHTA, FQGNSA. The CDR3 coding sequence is TGTGCCAGCAGCAGATCCGGGGGGGGGAACACTGAAGCTTTCTTT. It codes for CASSRSGGGNTEAFF.

The CDR3 DNA reads as TGTGCCAGTAGCGACAGTCCGATCTATGGCTACACCTTC. It codes for CASSDSPIYGYTF. The genes are TRBV19 and TRBJ1-2, with a possible D match to TRBD1 (5 bases). This CDR3 is 13 amino acids long. The germline V and J ends were trimmed by 6 bases and 4 bases, with 12 bases remaining between them. Germline loops: CDR1 LNHDA, CDR2 SQIVND (reference sequence).

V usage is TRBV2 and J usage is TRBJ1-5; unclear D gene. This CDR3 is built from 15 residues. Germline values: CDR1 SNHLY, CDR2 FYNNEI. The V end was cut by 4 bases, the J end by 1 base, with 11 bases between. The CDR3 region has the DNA TGTGCCAGCAGTGGCAGAGGCCCGAGCAATCAGCCCCAGCATTTT. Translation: CASSGRGPSNQPQHF.

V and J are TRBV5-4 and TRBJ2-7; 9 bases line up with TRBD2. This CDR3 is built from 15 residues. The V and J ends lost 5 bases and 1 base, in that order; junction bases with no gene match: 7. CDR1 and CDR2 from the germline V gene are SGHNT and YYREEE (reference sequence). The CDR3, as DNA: TGTGCCAGCAGTCAAGCGGGGGGTTTGTCCTACGAGCAGTACTTC. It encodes CASSQAGGLSYEQYF.

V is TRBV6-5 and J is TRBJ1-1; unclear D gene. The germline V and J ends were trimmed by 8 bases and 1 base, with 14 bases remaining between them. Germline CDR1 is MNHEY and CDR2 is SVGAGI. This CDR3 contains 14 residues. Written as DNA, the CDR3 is TGTGCCAGCCATCCTTTGAACCCGAACACTGAAGCTTTCTTT. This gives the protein CASHPLNPNTEAFF.